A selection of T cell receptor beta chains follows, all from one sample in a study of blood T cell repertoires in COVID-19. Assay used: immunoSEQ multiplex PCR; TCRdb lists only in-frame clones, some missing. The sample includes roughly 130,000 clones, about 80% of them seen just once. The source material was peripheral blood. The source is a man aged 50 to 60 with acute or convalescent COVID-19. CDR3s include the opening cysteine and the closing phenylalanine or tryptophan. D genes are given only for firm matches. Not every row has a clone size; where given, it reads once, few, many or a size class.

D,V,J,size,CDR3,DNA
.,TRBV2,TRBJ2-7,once,CASSEGDNSYEQYF,TGTGCCAGCAGTGAGGGGGACAACTCCTACGAGCAGTACTTC
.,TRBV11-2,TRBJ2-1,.,CASSVNRLNEQFF,TGTGCCAGCAGCGTCAACAGGCTCAATGAGCAGTTCTTC
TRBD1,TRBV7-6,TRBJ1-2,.,CASSPGTGVINYGYTF,TGTGCCAGCAGCCCCGGGACAGGGGTGATCAACTATGGCTACACCTTC
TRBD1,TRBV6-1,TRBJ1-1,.,CASSEVWGTGGF,TGTGCCAGCAGTGAAGTTTGGGGGACAGGCGGTTTT
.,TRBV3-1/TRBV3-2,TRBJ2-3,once,CASSFRTGTDTQYF,TGTGCCAGCAGCTTTCGGACTGGCACAGATACGCAGTATTTT
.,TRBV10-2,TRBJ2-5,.,CASATVGAGMVGTQYF,TGCGCCAGCGCGACCGTGGGGGCCGGTATGGTGGGGACCCAGTACTTC
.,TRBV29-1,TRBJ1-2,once,CSVAGNPYYGYTF,TGCAGCGTTGCAGGGAACCCTTACTATGGCTACACCTTC
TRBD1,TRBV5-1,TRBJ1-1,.,CASSHGTGRTEAFF,TGCGCCAGCAGCCACGGGACAGGTAGGACTGAAGCTTTCTTT
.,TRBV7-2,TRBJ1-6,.,CASSLAARSPLHF,TGTGCCAGCAGCTTAGCGGCCCGCTCACCCCTCCACTTT
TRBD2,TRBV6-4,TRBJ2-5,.,CASSDERGETQYF,TGTGCCAGCAGTGACGAGCGGGGAGAGACCCAGTACTTC
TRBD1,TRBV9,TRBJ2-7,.,CASSVFIPGTGDEQYF,TGTGCCAGCAGCGTTTTTATTCCAGGGACAGGGGACGAGCAGTACTTC
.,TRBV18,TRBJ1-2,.,CASSPGRGFEGYTF,TGTGCCAGCTCACCGGGACGGGGGTTTGAAGGCTACACCTTC
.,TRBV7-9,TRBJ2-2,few,CASSSRENTGELFF,TGTGCCAGCAGCTCCAGGGAGAACACCGGGGAGCTGTTTTTT
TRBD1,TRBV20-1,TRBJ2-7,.,CSATGVLGQYF,TGCAGTGCAACAGGGGTATTGGGGCAGTACTTC
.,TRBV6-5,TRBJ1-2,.,CASSYGENYGYTF,TGTGCCAGCAGTTATGGAGAGAACTATGGCTACACCTTC
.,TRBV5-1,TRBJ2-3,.,CASSYTGGGRDTQYF,TGCGCCAGCAGCTACACCGGAGGGGGCCGGGATACGCAGTATTTT
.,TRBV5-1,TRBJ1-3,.,CASSSNSLSGNTIYF,TGCGCCAGCAGCAGCAACAGCCTCTCTGGAAACACCATATATTTT
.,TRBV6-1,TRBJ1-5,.,CASSESAGWGGMAQHF,TGTGCCAGCAGTGAAAGCGCCGGGTGGGGGGGCATGGCCCAGCATTTT
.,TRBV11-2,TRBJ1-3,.,CASSSRRSSGNTIYF,TGTGCCAGCAGCTCCCGTAGGAGCTCTGGAAACACCATATATTTT
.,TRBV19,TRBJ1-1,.,CASSLKGPSEAFF,TGTGCCAGTAGTCTAAAGGGGCCATCTGAAGCTTTCTTT
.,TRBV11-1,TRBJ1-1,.,CASSFGRGNTEAFF,TGTGCCAGCAGCTTTGGCAGGGGGAACACTGAAGCTTTCTTT
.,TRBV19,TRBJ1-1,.,CASSWSRNTEAFF,TGTGCCAGTAGCTGGAGCAGAAACACTGAAGCTTTCTTT
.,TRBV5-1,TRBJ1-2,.,CASSFWITGDGYTF,TGCGCCAGCAGCTTCTGGATTACAGGCGATGGCTACACCTTC
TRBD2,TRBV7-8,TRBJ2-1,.,CASSLVRLAVKRSYNEQFF,TGTGCCAGCAGCTTAGTGCGGCTAGCGGTGAAAAGATCCTACAATGAGCAGTTCTTC
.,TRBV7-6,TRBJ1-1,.,CASSPGPLTMNTEAFF,TGTGCCAGCAGCCCGGGTCCTTTAACAATGAACACTGAAGCTTTCTTT
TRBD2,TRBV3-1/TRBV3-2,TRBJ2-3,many,CASSQDPRAGGTDTQYF,TGTGCCAGCAGCCAAGACCCTCGGGCGGGGGGAACAGATACGCAGTATTTT
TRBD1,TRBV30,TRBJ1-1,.,CAWKSRQGATEAFF,TGTGCCTGGAAATCCAGACAGGGGGCCACTGAAGCTTTCTTT
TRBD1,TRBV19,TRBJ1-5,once,CASATGLRGNQPQHF,TGTGCCAGTGCGACAGGGTTGAGGGGCAATCAGCCCCAGCATTTT
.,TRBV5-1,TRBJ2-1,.,CASSLGSWSRNNEQFF,TGCGCCAGCAGTCTGGGTAGTTGGAGTCGGAACAATGAGCAGTTCTTC
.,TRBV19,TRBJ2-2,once,CASRSLLNTGELFF,TGTGCCAGTAGGAGCCTCCTGAACACCGGGGAGCTGTTTTTT
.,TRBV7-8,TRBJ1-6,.,CASSPNRVRDNSPLHF,TGTGCCAGCAGCCCCAACAGGGTTAGGGATAATTCACCCCTCCACTTT
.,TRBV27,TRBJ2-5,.,CASSSWGRAETQYF,TGTGCCAGCAGTTCCTGGGGGCGAGCAGAGACCCAGTACTTC
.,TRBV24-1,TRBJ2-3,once,CATTDSGTSTDTQYF,TGTGCCACCACTGATTCAGGAACTAGCACAGATACGCAGTATTTT
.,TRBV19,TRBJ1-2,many,CASSVGQNDYSGYTF,TGTGCCAGCTCTGTGGGGCAGAATGATTATAGTGGCTACACCTTC
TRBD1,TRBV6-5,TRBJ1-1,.,CASSYSNPGTVEAFF,TGTGCCAGCAGTTACTCCAACCCTGGGACAGTTGAAGCTTTCTTT
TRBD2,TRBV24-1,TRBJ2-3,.,CATSDPDPAGGDTQYF,TGTGCCACCAGTGACCCAGACCCGGCGGGAGGAGATACGCAGTATTTT
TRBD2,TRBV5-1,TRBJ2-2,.,CASTPSGLAGGNTGELFF,TGCGCCAGCACCCCTTCTGGGCTAGCGGGGGGTAACACCGGGGAGCTGTTTTTT
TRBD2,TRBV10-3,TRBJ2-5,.,CAISESQGGFQETQYF,TGTGCCATCAGTGAGTCCCAGGGAGGGTTTCAAGAGACCCAGTACTTC
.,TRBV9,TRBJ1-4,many,CASSGNQGDEKLFF,TGTGCCAGCAGCGGGAATCAAGGGGATGAAAAACTGTTTTTT
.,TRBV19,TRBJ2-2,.,CASSILSGVNTGELFF,TGTGCCAGTAGTATCCTTAGCGGAGTGAACACCGGGGAGCTGTTTTTT
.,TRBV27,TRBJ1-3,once,CASSPQDSGNTIYF,TGTGCCAGCAGCCCTCAGGACTCTGGAAACACCATATATTTT
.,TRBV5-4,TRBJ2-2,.,CASSLPRGGAGELFF,TGTGCCAGCAGCTTGCCTCGGGGTGGCGCCGGGGAGCTGTTTTTT
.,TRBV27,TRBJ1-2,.,CASSSSGKGYTF,TGTGCCAGCAGTTCCTCAGGGAAAGGCTACACCTTC
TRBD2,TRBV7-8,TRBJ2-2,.,CASSMTSEAGELFF,TGTGCCAGCAGCATGACTAGCGAAGCCGGGGAGCTGTTTTTT
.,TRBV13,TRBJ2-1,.,CASSGGQGQHEQFF,TGTGCCAGCAGCGGTGGGCAGGGTCAGCATGAGCAGTTCTTC
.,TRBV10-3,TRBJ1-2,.,CAIKLDDYGYTF,TGTGCCATCAAACTAGACGACTATGGCTACACCTTC
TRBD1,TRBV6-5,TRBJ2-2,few,CASRGTGGHTGELFF,TGTGCCAGCAGAGGGACAGGGGGTCACACCGGGGAGCTGTTTTTT
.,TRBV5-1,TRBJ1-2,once,CASSLADRPYGYTF,TGCGCCAGCAGCTTGGCAGACAGGCCCTATGGCTACACCTTC
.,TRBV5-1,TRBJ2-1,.,CASSPKGARGNEQFF,TGCGCCAGCAGCCCTAAAGGGGCCAGGGGCAATGAGCAGTTCTTC
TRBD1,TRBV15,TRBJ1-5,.,CATSRQGANQPQHF,TGTGCCACCAGCAGACAGGGGGCAAATCAGCCCCAGCATTTT
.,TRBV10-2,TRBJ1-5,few,CASSEVTDNQPQHF,TGCGCCAGCAGTGAGGTTACAGATAATCAGCCCCAGCATTTT
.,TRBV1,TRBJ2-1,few,CTSSQEQLARFNEQFF,TGCACCAGCAGCCAAGAACAGTTAGCGAGATTTAATGAGCAGTTCTTC
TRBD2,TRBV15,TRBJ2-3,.,CATSSDGGSTDTQYF,TGTGCCACCAGCAGCGACGGGGGGAGCACAGATACGCAGTATTTT
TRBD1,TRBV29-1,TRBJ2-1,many,CSAFWTGGRNEQFF,TGCAGCGCCTTCTGGACAGGGGGTCGGAATGAGCAGTTCTTC
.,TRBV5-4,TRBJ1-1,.,CASSFGVSF,TGTGCCAGCAGCTTCGGGGTTTCCTTT
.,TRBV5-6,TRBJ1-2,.,CATRRGETNYGYTF,TGTGCCACCAGGCGTGGGGAGACTAACTATGGCTACACCTTC
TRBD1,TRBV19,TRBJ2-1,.,CASSLVGTGVDEQFF,TGTGCCAGTAGCCTGGTGGGGACAGGGGTCGATGAGCAGTTCTTC
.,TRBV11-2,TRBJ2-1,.,CASGRLRTYNEQFF,TGTGCCAGCGGGCGGCTACGGACTTACAATGAGCAGTTCTTC
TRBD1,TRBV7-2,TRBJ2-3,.,CASSFTGVWDTQYF,TGTGCCAGCAGCTTCACAGGGGTTTGGGATACGCAGTATTTT
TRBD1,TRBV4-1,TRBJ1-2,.,CASSQPTEQGAGGYTF,TGCGCCAGCAGCCAACCGACCGAACAGGGGGCCGGGGGCTACACCTTC